A selection of T cell receptor beta chains follows, all from one sample in a study of T cells in Graves' hyperthyroidism and ophthalmopathy. TCRdb analysed the multiplex PCR reads with MiXCR anew, one entry per CDR3 protein. The sample carries hundreds of thousands of distinct CDR3 sequences, roughly an eighth recorded once. The sample was blood. Receptors were obtained from a woman under 30 with Graves' hyperthyroidism. Both conserved end residues are part of each CDR3.

TRBV28	TRBJ1-2	CASSNYREEAYGYAF
TRBV11-2	TRBJ2-7	CASSLGGYSYEQYF
TRBV30	TRBJ1-1	CAWSEYRAISYSEAFF
TRBV27	TRBJ1-2	CASWGIRERNGYTF
TRBV5-4	TRBJ2-2	CASSLDAPNTGELFF
TRBV6-2/TRBV6-3	TRBJ2-3	CASRRTRGDTQYF
TRBV20-1	TRBJ2-7	CSARDGLISYEQYF
TRBV6-1	TRBJ1-5	CATKKSSGQPQHF
TRBV30	TRBJ2-1	CAWSGDNYNEQFF
TRBV7-9	TRBJ2-1	CASSLAATGLNEQFF
TRBV7-3	TRBJ2-5	CASTFRPGAQETQYF
TRBV15	TRBJ2-5	CATSREAGGGETQYF
TRBV20-1	TRBJ1-6	CSARDPDRDSYNSPLHF
TRBV2	TRBJ2-3	CASNRQVAQYF
TRBV28	TRBJ2-3	CASSTSGTQYF
TRBV18	TRBJ2-7	CASSLSLASYEQYF
TRBV7-2	TRBJ2-5	CASSFSDQETQYF
TRBV27	TRBJ2-1	CASSRSGPVQFF
TRBV11-3	TRBJ2-1	CASSLNQDNEQFF
TRBV6-2/TRBV6-3	TRBJ2-1	CASRGIMAYEQFF
TRBV19	TRBJ2-1	CASSIGGGNYNEQFF
TRBV9	TRBJ1-6	CASGREMDNSPLHF
TRBV10-3	TRBJ2-2	CAISQGQTNTGELFF
TRBV11-2	TRBJ2-5	CASSWIAGGLGKTQYF
TRBV11-1	TRBJ2-1	CASSLENSPTRYNEQFF
TRBV18	TRBJ1-2	CASSPGRPNYGYTF
TRBV27	TRBJ2-7	CASSSGVPYEQYF
TRBV18	TRBJ2-1	CASSPLGEFDEQFF
TRBV24-1	TRBJ2-5	CATSERTSGSFQETQYF
TRBV27	TRBJ2-1	CASSSGLAGPYNEQFF
TRBV6-2/TRBV6-3	TRBJ1-1	CACSLGRYTEAFF
TRBV11-2	TRBJ1-3	CASSRLGQPNRSGNTIYF
TRBV16	TRBJ2-5	CASSQSPGQSQYF
TRBV29-1	TRBJ1-2	CSVEDRGGRVYGYTF
TRBV10-3	TRBJ2-3	CAIRGLSSTDTQYF
TRBV7-2	TRBJ2-3	CASSLGVSGVRTDTQYF
TRBV20-1	TRBJ2-7	CSAREWTSGRSSYEQYF
TRBV18	TRBJ2-1	CASSPPEGGGLIQFF
TRBV9	TRBJ2-1	CASSVAAFDEQFF
TRBV11-1	TRBJ2-7	CASSLVGQADYEQYF
TRBV20-1	TRBJ2-1	CSVRAPTYNEQFF
TRBV3-1	TRBJ2-2	CASSQDTGLAGTGELFF
TRBV28	TRBJ1-1	CASNSPEGRLNTEAFF
TRBV10-1	TRBJ1-2	CTRPSEDGGYTF
TRBV19	TRBJ2-1	CASSITRGSYNEQFF
TRBV7-2	TRBJ2-1	CASSVSQGARREQFF
TRBV27	TRBJ2-1	CASSMTGGYDEQFF
TRBV6-2/TRBV6-3	TRBJ2-4	CASSYEGNIQYF
TRBV2	TRBJ2-3	CASTSIRGQPPPPDTQYF
TRBV7-2	TRBJ2-1	CASSSEASGSYNEQFF
TRBV12-3/TRBV12-4	TRBJ1-4	CASSARQATNEKLFF
TRBV6-2/TRBV6-3	TRBJ1-5	CASRDREGNNQPQHF
TRBV6-2/TRBV6-3	TRBJ2-1	CASTKDPVGPYNEQFF
TRBV24-1	TRBJ2-1	CATSATGANNEQFF
TRBV6-1	TRBJ2-3	CASRPGLAGGSGTDTQYF
TRBV27	TRBJ2-1	CASSFARTSGRSNEQFF
TRBV24-1	TRBJ2-1	CATSDLGSGILSYNEQSF
TRBV3-1	TRBJ2-7	CASSQVAQGKLNEQYF
TRBV6-5	TRBJ2-7	CASSYGGEQYF